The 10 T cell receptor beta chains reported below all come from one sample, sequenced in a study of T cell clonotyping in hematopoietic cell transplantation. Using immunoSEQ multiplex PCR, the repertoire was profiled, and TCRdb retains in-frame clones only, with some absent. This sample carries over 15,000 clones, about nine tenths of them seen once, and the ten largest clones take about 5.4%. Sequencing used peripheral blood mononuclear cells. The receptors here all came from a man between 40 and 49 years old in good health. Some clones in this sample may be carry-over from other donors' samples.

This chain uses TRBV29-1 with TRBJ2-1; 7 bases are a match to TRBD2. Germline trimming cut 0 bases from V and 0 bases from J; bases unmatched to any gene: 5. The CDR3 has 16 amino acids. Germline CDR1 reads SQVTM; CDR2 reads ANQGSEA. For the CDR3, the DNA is TGCAGCGTTGAAGATGGGGGGGGGAGCTCCTACAATGAGCAGTTCTTC. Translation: CSVEDGGGSSYNEQFF.

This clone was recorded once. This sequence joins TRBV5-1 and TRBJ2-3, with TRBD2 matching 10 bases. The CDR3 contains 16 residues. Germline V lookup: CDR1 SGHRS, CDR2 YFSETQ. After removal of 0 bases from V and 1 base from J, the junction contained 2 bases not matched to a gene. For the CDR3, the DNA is TGCGCCAGCAGCTTGGGACTAGCGGGTGGCACAGATACGCAGTATTTT. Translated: CASSLGLAGGTDTQYF.

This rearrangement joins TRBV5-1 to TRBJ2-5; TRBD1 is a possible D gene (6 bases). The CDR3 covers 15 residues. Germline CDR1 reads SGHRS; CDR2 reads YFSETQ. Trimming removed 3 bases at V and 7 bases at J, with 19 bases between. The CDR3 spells CASSYGQNVLGTQYF. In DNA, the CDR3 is TGCGCCAGCAGCTACGGACAGAACGTCTTAGGGACCCAGTACTTC.

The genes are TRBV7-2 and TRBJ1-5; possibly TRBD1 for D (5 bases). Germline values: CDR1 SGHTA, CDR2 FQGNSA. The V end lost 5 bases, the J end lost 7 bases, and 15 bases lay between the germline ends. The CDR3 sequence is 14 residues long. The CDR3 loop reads CASSRGPGRQPQHF. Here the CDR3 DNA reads TGTGCCAGCAGCAGGGGACCAGGTCGGCAGCCCCAGCATTTT.

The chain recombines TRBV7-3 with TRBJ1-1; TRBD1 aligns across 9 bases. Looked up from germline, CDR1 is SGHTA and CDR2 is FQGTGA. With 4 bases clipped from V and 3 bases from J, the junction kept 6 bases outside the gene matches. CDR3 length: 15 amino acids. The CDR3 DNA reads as TGTGCCAGCAGCTCCACGGGACAGGGATACACTGAAGCTTTCTTT. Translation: CASSSTGQGYTEAFF.

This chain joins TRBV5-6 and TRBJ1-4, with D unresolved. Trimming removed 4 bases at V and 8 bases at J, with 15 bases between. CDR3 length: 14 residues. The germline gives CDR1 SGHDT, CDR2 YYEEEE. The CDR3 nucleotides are TGTGCCAGCAGCCCGGGGTCCCTGCGGGAAAAACTGTTTTTT. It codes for CASSPGSLREKLFF.

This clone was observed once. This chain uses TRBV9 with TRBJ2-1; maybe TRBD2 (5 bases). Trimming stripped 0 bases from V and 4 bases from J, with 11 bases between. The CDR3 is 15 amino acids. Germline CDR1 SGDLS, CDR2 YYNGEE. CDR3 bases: TGTGCCAGCAGCGTAGATGAGCGGCCATACAATGAGCAGTTCTTC. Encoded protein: CASSVDERPYNEQFF.

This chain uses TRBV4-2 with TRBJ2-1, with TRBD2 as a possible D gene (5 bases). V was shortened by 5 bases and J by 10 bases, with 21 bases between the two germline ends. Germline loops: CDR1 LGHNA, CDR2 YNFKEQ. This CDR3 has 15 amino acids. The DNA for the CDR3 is TGTGCCAGCAGCGCACCGAGAGGGATTGACTCCGAGCAGTTCTTC. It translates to CASSAPRGIDSEQFF.

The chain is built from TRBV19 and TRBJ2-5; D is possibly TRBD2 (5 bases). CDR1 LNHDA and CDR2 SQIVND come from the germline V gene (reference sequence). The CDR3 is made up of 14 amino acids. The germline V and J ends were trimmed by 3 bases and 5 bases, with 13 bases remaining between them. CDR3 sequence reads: CASSMGFGEETQYF. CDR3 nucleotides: TGTGCCAGTAGTATGGGGTTCGGGGAGGAGACCCAGTACTTC.

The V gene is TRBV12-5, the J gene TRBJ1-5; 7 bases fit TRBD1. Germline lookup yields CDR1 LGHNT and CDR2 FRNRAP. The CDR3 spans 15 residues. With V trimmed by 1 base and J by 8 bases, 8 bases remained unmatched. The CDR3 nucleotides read TGTGCTAGTGGTTTGGCCCAGGGGGGAAAGGAGCCCCAGCATTTT. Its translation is CASGLAQGGKEPQHF. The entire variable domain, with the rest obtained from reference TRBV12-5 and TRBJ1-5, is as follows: DARVTQTPRHKVTEMGQEVTMRCQPILGHNTVFWYRQTMMQGLELLAYFRNRAPLDDSGMPKDRFSAEMPDATLATLKIQPSEPRDSAVYFCASGLAQGGKEPQHFGDGTRLSIL.